This section outlines one TCR beta chain sequence together with its context. Losses at the gene ends were 4 bases for V and 0 bases for J; bases not matched to a gene: 7. The CDR3 length is 17 residues. Germline V CDR1 and CDR2: SGDLS, YYNGEE. These data belong to a study of blood T cell repertoires in COVID-19. In the study's own analysis: Amplified reference gene primers provided the basis for estimating nucleated cell counts. TCRdb keeps only in-frame clones here, not all; method: immunoSEQ multiplex PCR. V, J and clone size are those of that table, while D and trimming were read from the DNA. In the table there are 200,000 to 300,000 clones, roughly 86% of which are singletons.

Sequenced sample: peripheral blood. The TCR originated in a woman between 50 and 59 years old with acute or convalescent COVID-19. The chain joins TRBV9 to TRBJ2-2; 9 bases fit TRBD2. CDR3: CASSKGTSSSNTGELFF. In nucleotides, the CDR3 is TGTGCCAGCAGCAAAGGGACTAGCAGCTCGAACACCGGGGAGCTGTTTTTT.